The 4 T cell receptor beta chains reported below all come from one sample, sequenced in a study of blood T cells in healthy people across ages. A J-beta primer mix and a sample-barcoded 5' primer were used in a second PCR of about 7 to 11 cycles. Each CDR3 protein is one row after TCRdb ran MiXCR on the 5' RACE reads. Here the sample spans about 1.6 million distinct CDR3 sequences, 30% to 40% being singletons. Sample: blood. The receptors here all came from a woman aged 25 to 39 in good health.

The rearrangement uses TRBV30 and TRBJ1-1; D is ambiguous. The CDR3 extends over 12 amino acids. V was trimmed by 5 bases and J by 0 bases, leaving 7 bases between them. Looked up from germline, CDR1 is GTSNPN and CDR2 is SVGIG (reference sequence). The CDR3 DNA sequence: TGTGCCTGGGACCGGCTGAACACTGAAGCTTTCTTT. It translates to CAWDRLNTEAFF. Variable domain in full (rest from reference TRBV30 and TRBJ1-1): SQTIHQWPATLVQPVGSPLSLECTVEGTSNPNLYWYRQAAGRGLQLLFYSVGIGQISSEVPQNLSASRPQDRQFILSSKKLLLSDSGFYLCAWDRLNTEAFFGQGTRLTVV.

The V and J genes are TRBV11-2 and TRBJ2-7, with 8 bases that match TRBD1. V shed 3 bases and J 1 base; nucleotides not matched to a gene: 5. CDR1 is SGHAT, CDR2 FQNNGV, per germline. The CDR3 is 15 residues long. DNA for the CDR3: TGTGCCAGCAGCTTGTCAACAGGGGGTTCCTACGAGCAGTACTTC. This gives the protein CASSLSTGGSYEQYF.

This clonotype came up once. At one end the junction does not follow the germline gene, possibly because of a read error. V gene TRBV4-1 combines with J gene TRBJ2-5, with D possibly called TRBD1 or TRBD2 (5 bases each). CDR1 is MGHRA and CDR2 is YSYEKL in the germline V gene. The CDR3 loop spans 15 amino acids. The CDR3 nucleotides are TGCACCAGCAGCCAGCTCGGGACGAGGCAAGAGACCCAGTACTTC. Protein: CTSSQLGTRQETQYF.

Here the CDR3 reads CSARDPPGRRNSPLHF. CDR3 nucleotide sequence: TGCAGTGCTAGAGATCCCCCTGGGCGGCGGAATTCACCCCTCCACTTT. The gene calls are TRBV20-1 and TRBJ1-6, with D uncertain. This CDR3 has 16 residues. Per the germline V gene, CDR1 is DFQATT and CDR2 is SNEGSKA (reference sequence). V was shortened by 0 bases and J by 7 bases, with 16 bases between the two germline ends.